The 3 T cell receptor beta chains below were found in one sample sequenced in a study of blood T cells in healthy people across ages. A second PCR, run for about 7 to 11 cycles, used a sample-barcoded 5' primer plus a J-beta primer mix. One entry per CDR3 protein results from TCRdb running MiXCR on the 5' RACE reads. This table has roughly 570,000 distinct CDR3 sequences, about 25% appearing once. Sequenced input: blood. These TCRs come from an older woman in good health.

V gene TRBV4-3 combines with J gene TRBJ1-3; a weak D match, TRBD1 (5 bases). The V gene lost 4 bases and the J gene lost 3 bases, with 13 bases spanning the gap. The CDR3 length is 15 residues. From germline, CDR1 is LGHNA and CDR2 YSLEER. CDR3 in DNA: TGCGCCAGCAGCCCTCAGGGCGGCTTTGGAAACACCATATATTTT. Amino acid sequence: CASSPQGGFGNTIYF.

The chain carries TRBV14 and TRBJ1-1; D not certain. The CDR3 spans 13 residues. Germline assignment: CDR1 SGHDN and CDR2 FVKESK. Trimming took off 2 bases at V and 5 bases at J, with 9 bases between the two ends. CDR3 region: CASSQLLSTEAFF. The DNA for the CDR3 is TGTGCCAGCAGCCAACTCCTTTCTACTGAAGCTTTCTTT.

The chain couples TRBV5-1 to TRBJ2-1; D may match TRBD1 or TRBD2 (6 bases each). Gene TRBJ2-7 matches the end of the DNA better, so the J call may be wrong. The CDR3 has 15 amino acids. CDR1 and CDR2 from the germline V gene are SGHRS and YFSETQ. This chain's CDR3 is CASSLVTGGRYEQYF. Written as DNA, the CDR3 is TGCGCCAGCAGCTTGGTGACCGGGGGCAGGTACGAGCAGTACTTC.